The subject of this entry is one T cell receptor (beta chain). Its recognized antigen is unknown. Base qualities are missing; no much larger clone stands one base away. This specimen belongs to a study of T cell changes during pregnancy in multiple sclerosis (dated by TCRdb to about 2019). Some background on the complete study: Changes in the T cell repertoire over the course of pregnancy were examined in this study in women with multiple sclerosis.

Library prep was done by the immunoSEQ multiplex PCR assay. The table was pulled from immuneACCESS by TCRdb, which kept in-frame rearrangements only. Such tables lose some clones; where checked, under half of the loss comes from unresolved V genes, and the rest has no known cause. This sample comprises some 30,000 clones, about 91% of them detected only once. Roughly 7.9% of the sample goes to the ten largest clones. V lost 3 bases and J lost 2 bases; the stretch between them is 13 bases long. The germline V gene specifies SNHLY as CDR1 and FYNNEI as CDR2. Including cysteine and phenylalanine, the CDR3 has 15 amino acids. Left in the record is the CDR3 DNA by itself, 45 bases read in frame from the first base.

This TCR derives from a female donor with multiple sclerosis, enrolled in a pregnancy study. The starting material was CD8+ T cells from peripheral blood mononuclear cells, obtained before pregnancy. This chain joins TRBV2 to TRBJ2-5; possibly the D gene is TRBD2, per 5 matching bases. The DNA sequence follows: TGTGCCAGCAGTGAGGGTCCGGGGATACAAGAGACCCAGTACTTC. Its protein is CASSEGPGIQETQYF.